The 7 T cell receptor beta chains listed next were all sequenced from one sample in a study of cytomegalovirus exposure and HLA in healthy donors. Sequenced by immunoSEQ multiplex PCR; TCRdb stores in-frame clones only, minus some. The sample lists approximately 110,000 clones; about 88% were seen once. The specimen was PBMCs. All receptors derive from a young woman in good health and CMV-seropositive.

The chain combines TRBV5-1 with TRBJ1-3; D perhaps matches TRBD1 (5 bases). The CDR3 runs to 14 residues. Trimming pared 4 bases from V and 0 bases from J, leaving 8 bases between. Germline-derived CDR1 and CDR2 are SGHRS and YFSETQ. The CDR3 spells CASSPDNSGNTIYF. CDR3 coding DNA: TGCGCCAGCAGCCCGGACAACTCTGGAAACACCATATATTTT.

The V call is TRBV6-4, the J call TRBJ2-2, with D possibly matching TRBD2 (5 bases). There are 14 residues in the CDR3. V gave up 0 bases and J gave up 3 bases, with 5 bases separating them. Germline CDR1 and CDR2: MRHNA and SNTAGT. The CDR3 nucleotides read TGTGCCAGCAGTGACTCGCGGGACACCGGGGAGCTGTTTTTT. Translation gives CASSDSRDTGELFF.

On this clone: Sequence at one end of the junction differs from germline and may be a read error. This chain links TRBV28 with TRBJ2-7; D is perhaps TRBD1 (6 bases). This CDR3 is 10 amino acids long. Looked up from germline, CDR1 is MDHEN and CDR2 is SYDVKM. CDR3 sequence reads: CASRRGQSFF. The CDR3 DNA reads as TGTGCCAGCAGGAGGGGACAATCTTTCTTC.

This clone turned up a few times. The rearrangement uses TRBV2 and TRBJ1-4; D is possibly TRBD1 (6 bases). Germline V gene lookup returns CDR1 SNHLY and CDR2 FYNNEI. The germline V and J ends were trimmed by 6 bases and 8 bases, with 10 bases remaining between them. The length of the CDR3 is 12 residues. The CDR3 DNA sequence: TGTGCCAGCAGAACAGGGAGAGAAAAACTGTTTTTT. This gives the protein CASRTGREKLFF.

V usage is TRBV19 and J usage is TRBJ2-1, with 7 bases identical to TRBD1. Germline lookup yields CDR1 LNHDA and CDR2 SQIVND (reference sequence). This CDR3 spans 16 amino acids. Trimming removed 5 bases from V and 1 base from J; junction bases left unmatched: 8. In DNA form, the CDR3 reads TGTGCCAGTAGTCCCCTGACAGGGTTGTCCTACAATGAGCAGTTCTTC. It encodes CASSPLTGLSYNEQFF.

CDR3 protein: CASRRREREPQHF. In nucleotides, the CDR3 is TGTGCCAGCCGGCGAAGGGAGAGGGAGCCCCAGCATTTT. The chain links TRBV2 to TRBJ1-5; D not resolved. The V end was cut by 8 bases, the J end by 8 bases, with 16 bases between. The V gene's germline CDR1 is SNHLY and CDR2 FYNNEI. There are 13 residues in the CDR3. The variable domain in full, completed from reference TRBV2 and TRBJ1-5, reads EPEVTQTPSHQVTQMGQEVILRCVPISNHLYFYWYRQILGQKVEFLVSFYNNEISEKSEIFDDQFSVERPDGSNFTLKIRSTKLEDSAMYFCASRRREREPQHFGDGTRLSIL.

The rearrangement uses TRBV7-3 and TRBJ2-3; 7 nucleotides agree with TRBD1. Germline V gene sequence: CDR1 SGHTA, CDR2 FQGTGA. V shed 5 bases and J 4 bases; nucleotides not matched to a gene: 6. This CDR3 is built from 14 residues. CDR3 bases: TGTGCCAGCAGCCCCGGGACAGTTTCAGATACGCAGTATTTT. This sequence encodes CASSPGTVSDTQYF.